This TCR beta chain stems from a study of Graves' ophthalmopathy and Graves' hyperthyroidism. Notes on the study in general: A majority of expanded thyroid clonotypes exceeding 0.001 frequency were likewise present in blood. Sensitivity reached 70% to 71% and specificity under 85% when the model predicted ophthalmopathy progression.

The authors amplified TCR beta CDR3 regions from RNA transcripts. Scientists carried out first-round RT-PCR using HTBI primers and then a second-round multiplex PCR. TCRdb reprocessed the multiplex PCR reads via MiXCR and lists one record per CDR3 protein. The table includes about 700,000 distinct CDR3 sequences, about two fifths detected once. CDR3 length equals 13 residues. V lost 6 bases and J 8 bases, leaving 16 bases between the germline ends. Germline V gives CDR1 MNHNY, CDR2 SVGAGI (reference sequence). Ten or more counts support this clonotype. Its antigen remains unknown. The V and J genes are TRBV6-6 and TRBJ1-2; D possibly corresponds to TRBD1 (6 bases). The TCR comes from an adult man with Graves' ophthalmopathy. Sequencing was performed on peripheral blood. CDR3: CASRNLGAQGYTF. In nucleotides, the CDR3 is TGTGCCAGCAGGAACTTGGGGGCGCAAGGCTACACCTTC.